Presented here are 27 T cell receptor beta chains from one specimen sequenced in a study of blood T cell repertoires in COVID-19. The assay was immunoSEQ multiplex PCR, and TCRdb's table has in-frame clones only and misses some. Of about 55,000 clones listed, more than 80% are singletons. The source material was peripheral blood. The source is a human donor with active COVID-19. The donor label of this sample is uncertain.

V usage is TRBV6-5 and J usage is TRBJ2-3, with TRBD1 identical over 9 bases. This CDR3 region has 14 residues. The germline CDR1 and CDR2 sequences are MNHEY and SVGAGI. DNA of the CDR3: TGTGCTAACCGCCGGGACAGGGACACAGATACGCAGTATTTT. Amino acid sequence: CANRRDRDTDTQYF.

The CDR3 DNA is TGTGCCAGTAGTATAGTCTGGGTCGGGAGAAATCAGCCCCAGCATTTT. Its translation is CASSIVWVGRNQPQHF. The chain combines TRBV19 with TRBJ1-5; D ambiguous. The length of the CDR3 is 16 residues. Germline CDR1 and CDR2: LNHDA and SQIVND (reference sequence). Trimming left V 1 base short and J 4 bases short, with 14 bases between. Full variable domain (missing parts from reference TRBV19 and TRBJ1-5): DGGITQSPKYLFRKEGQNVTLSCEQNLNHDAMYWYRQDPGQGLRLIYYSQIVNDFQKGDIAEGYSVSREKKESFPLTVTSAQKNPTAFYLCASSIVWVGRNQPQHFGDGTRLSIL.

The chain is built from TRBV5-6 and TRBJ2-1; 12 positions match TRBD1. The CDR3 covers 15 residues. Per the germline V gene, CDR1 is SGHDT and CDR2 is YYEEEE. V was pared by 4 bases and J by 6 bases, with 5 bases of the junction left unmatched. This CDR3 reads CASSLGQGAGNEQFF. Here the CDR3 DNA reads TGTGCCAGCAGCCTGGGACAGGGGGCAGGCAATGAGCAGTTCTTC.

This rearrangement joins TRBV10-3 to TRBJ2-7; TRBD1 is a possible D gene (5 bases). Germline V gene data show CDR1 as ENHRY and CDR2 as SYGVKD. Trimming removed 2 bases at V and 3 bases at J, with 11 bases between. The CDR3 consists of 14 residues. This CDR3 reads CAISEGHADYEQYF. The CDR3, as DNA: TGTGCCATCAGTGAGGGACACGCGGACTACGAGCAGTACTTC.

The V gene is TRBV28, the J gene TRBJ2-4; D may be TRBD2 (6 bases). This CDR3 has 17 amino acids. V lost 2 bases and J lost 13, with 27 bases in between. CDR1 is MDHEN and CDR2 is SYDVKM in the germline V gene. The CDR3 loop is CASSLIAKEGFLSGQYF. The CDR3 region has the DNA TGTGCCAGCAGTTTAATCGCGAAGGAGGGATTTTTATCGGGCCAGTACTTC.

The chain links TRBV19 to TRBJ2-2, with TRBD2 identical over 14 bases. The V segment lost 6 bases and the J segment 6 bases; nucleotides outside the gene matches: 9. Per the germline V gene, CDR1 is LNHDA and CDR2 is SQIVND (reference sequence). The length of the CDR3 is 17 residues. This CDR3 is CASRPGLAGVRAGELFF. DNA of the CDR3: TGTGCCAGTAGACCGGGACTAGCGGGGGTTCGGGCCGGGGAGCTGTTTTTT.

The chain is built from TRBV9 and TRBJ2-6; D gene ambiguous. CDR3 length: 15 amino acids. CDR1 and CDR2 from the germline V gene are SGDLS and YYNGEE. Trimming took off 0 bases at V and 0 bases at J, with 4 bases between the two ends. The CDR3 is CASSVVGSGANVLTF. The DNA of the CDR3 is TGTGCCAGCAGCGTAGTCGGCTCTGGGGCCAACGTCCTGACTTTC.

The V call is TRBV9, the J call TRBJ2-1, with 7 positions matching TRBD2. This CDR3 is 15 amino acids long. Germline-derived CDR1 and CDR2 are SGDLS and YYNGEE. The ends lost 0 bases at V and 6 bases at J; junction bases unmatched: 6. The DNA for the CDR3 is TGTGCCAGCAGCGTAGGGATGGGGAGGGCCAATGAGCAGTTCTTC. Translation gives CASSVGMGRANEQFF.

This chain joins TRBV7-2 and TRBJ2-1; 10 bases are shared with TRBD2. With V trimmed by 1 base and J by 8 bases, 5 bases remained unmatched. Germline-derived CDR1 and CDR2 are SGHTA and FQGNSA. CDR3 length equals 15 residues. The CDR3 spells CASSLVSSGSYEQFF. In DNA form, the CDR3 reads TGTGCCAGCAGCTTAGTCTCTAGCGGGAGCTATGAGCAGTTCTTC.

The chain couples TRBV5-4 to TRBJ2-1; D may be TRBD1 (5 bases). V was cut by 4 bases and J by 1 base, with 15 bases left in between. CDR1 and CDR2 (germline): SGHNT, YYREEE (reference sequence). The CDR3 contains 16 residues. CDR3 amino acids: CASSPTTRASYNEQFF. The CDR3 coding sequence is TGTGCCAGCAGCCCGACGACCAGGGCATCCTACAATGAGCAGTTCTTC.

V and J are TRBV6-6 and TRBJ2-7; D may be TRBD1 (6 bases). Deletions cut 7 bases from V and 3 bases from J, with 16 bases between. The CDR3 is 14 residues long. From germline, CDR1 is MNHNY and CDR2 SVGAGI (reference sequence). CDR3 coding DNA: TGTGCCAGCACAAGATCGACAGGAGTCTACGAGCAGTACTTC. The encoded protein is CASTRSTGVYEQYF.

The chain links TRBV15 to TRBJ2-1; tentative D call: TRBD2 (5 bases). Germline V lookup: CDR1 LNHNV, CDR2 YYDKDF (reference sequence). This CDR3 is 14 amino acids long. V lost 1 base to trimming and J lost 6 bases, with 10 bases between them. The CDR3 sequence: CATSRGGLSNEQFF. For the CDR3, the DNA is TGTGCCACCAGCAGAGGAGGGTTGAGCAATGAGCAGTTCTTC.

This chain connects TRBV2 to TRBJ2-7; a weak D match, TRBD2 (6 bases). Germline-derived CDR1 and CDR2 are SNHLY and FYNNEI. The V gene lost 11 bases and the J gene lost 4 bases, with 18 bases spanning the gap. The CDR3 has 13 amino acids. The CDR3 DNA follows: TGTGCCGGAGGAGGGTCCCGTCGGTACGAGCAGTACTTC. It encodes CAGGGSRRYEQYF.

This chain joins TRBV30 and TRBJ2-7, with 9 bases lining up with TRBD2. V lost 3 bases, J lost 5 bases, and 5 bases stayed unmatched. The CDR3 is made up of 13 amino acids. From germline, CDR1 is GTSNPN and CDR2 SVGIG (reference sequence). CDR3 DNA: TGTGCCTGGAGGTCGGGACTAGCAGACGAGCAGTACTTC. This translates into CAWRSGLADEQYF.

In nucleotides, the CDR3 is TGTGCCAGCAGCTCACTAGCGGGAGGACTGGAGCAGTACTTC. Translated: CASSSLAGGLEQYF. This sequence joins TRBV11-2 and TRBJ2-7, with 12 bases fitting TRBD2. Unmatched junction bases numbered 5, after V lost 4 bases and J lost 7 bases. The CDR3 is made up of 14 amino acids. The germline V gene encodes CDR1 SGHAT and CDR2 FQNNGV. The variable domain in full, with the rest retrieved from reference TRBV11-2 and TRBJ2-7, is EAGVAQSPRYKIIEKRQSVAFWCNPISGHATLYWYQQILGQGPKLLIQFQNNGVVDDSQLPKDRFSAERLKGVDSTLKIQPAKLEDSAVYLCASSSLAGGLEQYFGPGTRLTVT.

The J gene is TRBJ2-7, the V gene TRBV27, with 10 positions matching TRBD1. From germline, CDR1 is MNHEY and CDR2 SMNVEV (reference sequence). The J segment lost 5 bases and the V segment lost 3 bases, leaving 4 bases of the junction unmatched. This CDR3 has 14 amino acids. Here the CDR3 DNA reads TGTGCCAGCAGTTTCGCCGGGACAGGGGACGAGCAGTACTTC. Residues: CASSFAGTGDEQYF.

This chain joins TRBV25-1 and TRBJ2-3, with TRBD1 matching over 9 bases. Germline V lookup: CDR1 MGHDK, CDR2 SYGVNS. With 3 bases clipped from V and 4 bases from J, the junction kept 11 bases outside the gene matches. This CDR3 comprises 17 residues. The CDR3 nucleotides are TGTGCCAGCAGTGACCTGTTACAGGGGGCGAGGGCAGATACGCAGTATTTT. Protein sequence: CASSDLLQGARADTQYF.

The chain has TRBV9 and TRBJ2-1, with D hard to call. The CDR3 has 14 residues. The V gene's germline CDR1 is SGDLS and CDR2 YYNGEE. Trimming left V 0 bases short and J 7 bases short, with 11 bases between. The CDR3 is CASSVVGSINEQFF. The DNA of the CDR3 is TGTGCCAGCAGCGTAGTTGGTAGCATAAATGAGCAGTTCTTC.

The chain joins TRBV27 to TRBJ2-7; TRBD1 matches 10 bases. Germline assignment: CDR1 MNHEY and CDR2 SMNVEV (reference sequence). The CDR3 contains 15 residues. V gave up 6 bases and J gave up 1 base; unmatched junction bases: 6. The CDR3 here is CASSGGQGSSYEQYV. The CDR3 DNA follows: TGTGCCAGCAGCGGGGGACAGGGGAGTTCCTACGAGCAGTACGTC.

The chain uses TRBV27 and TRBJ2-1; perhaps TRBD2 as D (5 bases). V dropped 5 bases and J dropped 3 bases, with 11 bases sitting between them. CDR1 is MNHEY, CDR2 SMNVEV, per germline (reference sequence). The CDR3 loop spans 14 amino acids. The CDR3 sequence: CASSTTRDYNEQFF. DNA of the CDR3: TGTGCCAGCAGTACGACGAGGGACTACAATGAGCAGTTCTTC.

This chain uses TRBV29-1 with TRBJ1-2; D unresolved. V was clipped by 0 bases and J by 6 bases, with 8 bases between them. The CDR3 runs to 12 residues. The germline V gene encodes CDR1 SQVTM and CDR2 ANQGSEA. Written as DNA, the CDR3 is TGCAGCGTTGAAGAAAACCCGGATGGCTACACCTTC. This gives the protein CSVEENPDGYTF.

The rearrangement links TRBV28 to TRBJ1-1, with D uncertain. The CDR3 spans 12 residues. Germline assignment: CDR1 MDHEN and CDR2 SYDVKM. Trimming cost V 0 bases and J 7 bases, with 6 bases left between them. This CDR3 reads CASSLWRDEAFF. Here the CDR3 DNA reads TGTGCCAGCAGTTTATGGCGGGATGAAGCTTTCTTT.

This clone was observed a single time. The V call is TRBV5-1, the J call TRBJ1-6, with a weak D call TRBD1 (6 bases). This CDR3 region has 14 residues. V lost 1 base and J 10 bases, leaving 12 bases between the germline ends. The V gene's germline CDR1 is SGHRS and CDR2 YFSETQ. CDR3 residues: CASSLTGLESPLHF. In DNA, the CDR3 is TGCGCCAGCAGCTTGACAGGGCTGGAATCACCCCTCCACTTT.

The rearrangement links TRBV7-3 to TRBJ2-2; 8 nucleotides line up with TRBD2. Germline CDR1 and CDR2: SGHTA and FQGTGA. This CDR3 comprises 18 residues. V gave up 5 bases and J gave up 8 bases; unmatched junction bases: 19. CDR3 protein: CASSHKMLGSSGGGELFF. CDR3 sequence (DNA): TGTGCCAGCAGCCATAAGATGTTGGGTTCGAGCGGGGGTGGGGAGCTGTTTTTT. Supplemented by reference TRBV7-3 and TRBJ2-2, the full variable domain reads GAGVSQTPSNKVTEKGKYVELRCDPISGHTALYWYRQSLGQGPEFLIYFQGTGAADDSGLPNDRFFAVRPEGSVSTLKIQRTERGDSAVYLCASSHKMLGSSGGGELFFGEGSRLTVL.

This sequence joins TRBV7-8 and TRBJ1-5; D may be TRBD1 (6 bases). The germline V and J ends were trimmed by 5 bases and 3 bases, with 11 bases remaining between them. This CDR3 has 14 amino acids. Germline assignment: CDR1 SGHVS and CDR2 FQNEAQ. The CDR3 spells CASSPRDTNQPQHF. DNA of the CDR3: TGTGCCAGCAGCCCAAGGGACACCAATCAGCCCCAGCATTTT.

The chain is built from TRBV6-5 and TRBJ2-3, with unresolved D. Trimming removed 8 bases at V and 4 bases at J, with 7 bases between. This CDR3 is built from 11 residues. Germline CDR1 MNHEY, CDR2 SVGAGI. In DNA, the CDR3 is TGTGCCAGCCGGAGAGCAGATACGCAGTATTTT. It is translated as CASRRADTQYF.

The chain combines TRBV10-3 with TRBJ2-2; TRBD2 agrees at 8 bases. CDR1 ENHRY and CDR2 SYGVKD come from the germline V gene. The V and J ends lost 2 bases and 5 bases, in that order; junction bases with no gene match: 1. The length of the CDR3 is 14 residues. The CDR3 here is CAISETSGTGELFF. The CDR3 DNA follows: TGTGCCATCAGTGAGACTAGCGGAACCGGGGAGCTGTTTTTT.